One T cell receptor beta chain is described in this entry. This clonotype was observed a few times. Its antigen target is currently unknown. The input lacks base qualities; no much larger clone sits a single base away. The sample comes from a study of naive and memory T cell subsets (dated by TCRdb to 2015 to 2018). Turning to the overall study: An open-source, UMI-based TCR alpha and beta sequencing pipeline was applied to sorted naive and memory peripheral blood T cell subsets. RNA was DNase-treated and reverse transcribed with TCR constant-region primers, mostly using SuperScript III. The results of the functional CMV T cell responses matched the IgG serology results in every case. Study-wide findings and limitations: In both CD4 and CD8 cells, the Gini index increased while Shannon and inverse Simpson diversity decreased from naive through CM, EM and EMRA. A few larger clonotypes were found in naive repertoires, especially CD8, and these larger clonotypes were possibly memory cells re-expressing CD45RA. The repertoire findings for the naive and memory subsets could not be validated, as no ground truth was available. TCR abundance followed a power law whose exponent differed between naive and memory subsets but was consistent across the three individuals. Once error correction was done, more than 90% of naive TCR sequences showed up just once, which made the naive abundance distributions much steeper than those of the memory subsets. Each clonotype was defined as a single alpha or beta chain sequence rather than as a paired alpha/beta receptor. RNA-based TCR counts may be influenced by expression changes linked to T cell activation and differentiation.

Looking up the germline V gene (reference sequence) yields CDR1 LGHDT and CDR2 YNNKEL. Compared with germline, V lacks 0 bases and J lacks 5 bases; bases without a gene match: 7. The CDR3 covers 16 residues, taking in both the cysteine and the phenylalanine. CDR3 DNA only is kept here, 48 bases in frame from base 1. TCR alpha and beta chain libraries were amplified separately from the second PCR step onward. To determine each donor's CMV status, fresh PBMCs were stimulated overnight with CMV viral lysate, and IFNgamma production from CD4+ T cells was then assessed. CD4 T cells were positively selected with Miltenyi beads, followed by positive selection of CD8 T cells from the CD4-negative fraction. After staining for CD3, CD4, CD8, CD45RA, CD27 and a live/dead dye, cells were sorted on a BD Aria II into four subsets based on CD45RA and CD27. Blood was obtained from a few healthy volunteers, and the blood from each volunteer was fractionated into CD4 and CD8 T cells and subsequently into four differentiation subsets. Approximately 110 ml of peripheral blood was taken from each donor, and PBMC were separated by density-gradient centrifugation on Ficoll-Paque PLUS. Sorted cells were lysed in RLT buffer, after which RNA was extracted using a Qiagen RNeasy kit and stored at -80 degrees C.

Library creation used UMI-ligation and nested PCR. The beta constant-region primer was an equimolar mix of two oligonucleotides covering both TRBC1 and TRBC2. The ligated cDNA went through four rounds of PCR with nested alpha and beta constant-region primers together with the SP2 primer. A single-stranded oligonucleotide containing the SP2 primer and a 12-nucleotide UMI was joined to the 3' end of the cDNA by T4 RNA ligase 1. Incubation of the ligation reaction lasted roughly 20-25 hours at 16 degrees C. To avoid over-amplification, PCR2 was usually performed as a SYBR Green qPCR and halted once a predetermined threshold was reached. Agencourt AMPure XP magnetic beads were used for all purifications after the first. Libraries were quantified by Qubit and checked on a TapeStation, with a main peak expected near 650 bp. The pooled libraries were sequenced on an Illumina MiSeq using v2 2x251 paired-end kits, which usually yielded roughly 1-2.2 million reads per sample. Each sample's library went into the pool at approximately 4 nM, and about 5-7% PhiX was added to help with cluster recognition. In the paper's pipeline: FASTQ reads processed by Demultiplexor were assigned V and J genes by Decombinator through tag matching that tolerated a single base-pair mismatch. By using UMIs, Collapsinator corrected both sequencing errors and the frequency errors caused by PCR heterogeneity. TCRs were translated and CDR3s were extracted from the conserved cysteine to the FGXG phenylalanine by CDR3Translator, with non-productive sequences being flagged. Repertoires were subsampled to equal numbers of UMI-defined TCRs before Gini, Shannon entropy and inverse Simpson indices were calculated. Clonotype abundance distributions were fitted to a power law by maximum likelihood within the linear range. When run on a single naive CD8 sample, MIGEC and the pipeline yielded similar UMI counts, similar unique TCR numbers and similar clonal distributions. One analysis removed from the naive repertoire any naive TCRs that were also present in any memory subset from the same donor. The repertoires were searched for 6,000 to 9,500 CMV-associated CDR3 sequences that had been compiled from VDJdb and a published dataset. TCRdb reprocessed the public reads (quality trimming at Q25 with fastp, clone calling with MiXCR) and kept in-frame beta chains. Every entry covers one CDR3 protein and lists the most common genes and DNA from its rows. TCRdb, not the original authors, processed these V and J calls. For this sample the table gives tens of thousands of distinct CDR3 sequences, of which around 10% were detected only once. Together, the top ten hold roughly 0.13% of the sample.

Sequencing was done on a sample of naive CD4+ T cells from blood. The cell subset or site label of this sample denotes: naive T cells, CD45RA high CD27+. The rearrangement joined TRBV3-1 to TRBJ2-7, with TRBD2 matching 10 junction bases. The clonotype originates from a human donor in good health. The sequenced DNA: TGTGCCAGCAGCCAAGAAACAGCGGGAGGGCCCCACGAGCAGTACTTC. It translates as CASSQETAGGPHEQYF.